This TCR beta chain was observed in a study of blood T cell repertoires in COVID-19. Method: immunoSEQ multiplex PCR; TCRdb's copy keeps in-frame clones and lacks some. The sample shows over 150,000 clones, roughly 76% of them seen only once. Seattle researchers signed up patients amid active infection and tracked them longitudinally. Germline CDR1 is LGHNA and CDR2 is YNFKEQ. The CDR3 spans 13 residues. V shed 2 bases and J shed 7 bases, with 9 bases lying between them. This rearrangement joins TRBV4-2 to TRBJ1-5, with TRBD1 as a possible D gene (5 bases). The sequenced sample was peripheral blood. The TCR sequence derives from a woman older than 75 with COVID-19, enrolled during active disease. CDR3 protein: CASSQNKGQPQHF. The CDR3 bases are TGTGCCAGCAGCCAAAACAAGGGGCAGCCCCAGCATTTT.